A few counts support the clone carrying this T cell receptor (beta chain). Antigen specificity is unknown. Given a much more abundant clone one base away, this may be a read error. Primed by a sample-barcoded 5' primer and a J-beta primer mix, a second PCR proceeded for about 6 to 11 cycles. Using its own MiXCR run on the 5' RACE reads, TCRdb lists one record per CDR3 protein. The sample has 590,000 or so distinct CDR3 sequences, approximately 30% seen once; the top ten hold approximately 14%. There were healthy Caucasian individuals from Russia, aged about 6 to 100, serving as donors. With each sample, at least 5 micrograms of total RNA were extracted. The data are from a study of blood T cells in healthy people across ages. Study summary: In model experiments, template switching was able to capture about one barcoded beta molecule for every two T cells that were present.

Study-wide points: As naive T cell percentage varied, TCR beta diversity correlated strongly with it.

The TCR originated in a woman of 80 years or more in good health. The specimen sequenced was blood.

CDR3 coding DNA: TGCGCCAGCAGCCTATACAGCGAGGGCTACGGGCAGTACTTC. This sequence encodes CASSLYSEGYGQYF. The chain is built from TRBV5-1 and TRBJ2-5, with D tentatively TRBD2 (5 bases). From germline, CDR1 is SGHRS and CDR2 YFSETQ. CDR3 length: 14 amino acids. Trimming took 4 bases from V and 11 from J, leaving 21 bases between them.